Sequencing of this T cell receptor (beta chain) was carried out in a study of regulatory T cells in long-lasting Graves disease (dated by TCRdb to the early 2020s). Some background on the complete study: Persistent Graves' disease meant more than 5 years of antithyroid drug treatment with TSH receptor autoantibodies that stayed positive. The study was registered as a clinical trial and conducted in China. Antithyroid drugs had been taken for about 9.7 years on average by persistent Graves' disease patients in the clinical cohort. Peripheral blood TCR sequencing and RNA sequencing compared persistent Graves' disease patients with newly diagnosed Graves' disease patients. A total of 33 samples underwent TCR sequencing: around 13 from persistent and about 20 from newly diagnosed Graves' disease patients.

This clonotype was seen at least ten times. Its antigen is unknown. Base qualities are not recorded, but no much larger clone differs from it by a single base. Paper-wide results and their limitations: A larger number of public clonotypes was shared among persistent patients (approximately 3,000) than among newly diagnosed patients (roughly 930). Lower TCR Shannon entropy and fewer highly expanded clones were observed in persistent Graves' disease patients than in newly diagnosed patients, which suggested clonal expansion. Persistent disease showed preferential use of TRBV28, TRBJ1-2 and TRBJ2-5, whereas newly diagnosed disease favored TRBV20-1 and TRBJ2-1. Only the TCR beta chain was sequenced and analyzed. Because the primary lesion, thyroid tissue, could not be accessed, the study looked at peripheral blood alone. The small sample size was acknowledged by the authors as a limitation that may reduce accuracy.

V sheds 5 bases and J sheds 8 bases, leaving 16 bases between their ends. CDR1 is given as MNHNS and CDR2 as SASEGT, both from the germline V gene. Spanning cysteine to phenylalanine, the CDR3 consists of 15 amino acids. Just the 45-base CDR3 DNA is kept, in frame starting at base 1. The library was prepared using multiplex PCR. The sequencing machine was an Illumina HiSeq 4000. CDR3 regions were amplified by Arm-PCR with iRepertoire HTBI primers to construct TCR beta libraries. PCR products were gel purified before sequencing. The paper's data handling went like this. A total of 60 to 80 TRBV and 14 TRBJ segments were identified across samples and were used for gene usage analysis of CDR3 amino acid clonotypes. Filtered high-quality paired reads were merged into contigs using COPE and FqMerger. BLAST was used to align contigs to IMGT TRBV, TRBD and TRBJ reference genes, and CDR3 was defined according to IMGT. Highly expanded clones were defined as clonotypes with a frequency above 0.1%. Shannon entropy served as the measure of repertoire diversity, while the Gini coefficient captured V-J evenness. Public clonotypes were defined as clonotypes shared by more than one individual. The public reads were reprocessed in TCRdb via fastp at Q25 and MiXCR, keeping in-frame beta chains. Each CDR3 protein gets just one entry, which takes the most common genes and DNA from the rows behind it. These V and J calls originate from TCRdb's pipeline instead of the authors' own analysis. The sample records fewer than 600,000 distinct CDR3 sequences, roughly 22% of which are singletons. The biggest ten clones account for roughly 13% of the sample.

Read against the paper, the sample's time point label means: persistent/refractory GD, antithyroid drugs over 5 years with positive TRAb. For both TCR sequencing and RNA sequencing, RNA was extracted from PBMCs in TRIzol. The diagnosis of Graves' disease followed American Thyroid Association guidelines. Recruitment of patients was carried out at an endocrinology department in Xi'an, China. From each patient, 7.5 to 9.5 milliliters of peripheral blood was collected into an EDTA anticoagulant tube. Ficoll Paque Plus density gradient separation was used to isolate PBMCs, and no further T cell sorting was done. An Agilent 2100 Bioanalyzer and agarose gel were used to assess RNA quality, and a NanoDrop 2000 was used to measure RNA concentration.

Recombination joined TRBV6-1 with TRBJ1-6; the D gene is unclear. The receptor's source is a female donor with Graves disease. The specimen was peripheral blood mononuclear cells (PBMCs), collected when the disease was refractory, from a patient treated with antithyroid drugs. This receptor has the CDR3 CASSLGLLRDSPLHF. The DNA is TGTGCCAGCAGTCTTGGACTCCTAAGGGATTCACCCCTCCACTTT.